The 11 T cell receptor beta chains presented below share a single source sample, sequenced in a study of early T cells in non-severe SARS-CoV-2 infection. TCRdb called the 5' RACE reads again in MiXCR, with one record for every CDR3 protein. The sample carries about 42,000 distinct CDR3 sequences, 7.1% recorded once. Sequencing was performed on whole blood. The receptors originated from an adult who was a healthcare worker with PCR-confirmed SARS-CoV-2 infection or an uninfected control (not recorded which).

This clonotype was counted only a few times. The chain combines TRBV4-1 with TRBJ1-4; D perhaps matches TRBD1 (6 bases). This CDR3 comprises 15 residues. CDR1 is MGHRA, CDR2 YSYEKL, per germline. The V gene lost 0 bases and the J gene lost 7 bases, with 12 bases spanning the gap. CDR3 amino acids: CASSQDHRDGEKLFF. In DNA form, the CDR3 reads TGCGCCAGCAGCCAAGATCACAGGGATGGTGAAAAACTGTTTTTT.

This clonotype occurred a few times. V gene TRBV29-1 combines with J gene TRBJ2-1; D possibly corresponds to TRBD2 (6 bases). Trimming took off 7 bases at V and 9 bases at J, with 19 bases between the two ends. Germline V gene data show CDR1 as SQVTM and CDR2 as ANQGSEA. The CDR3 extends over 13 amino acids. The CDR3 protein is CSASFEGGGEQFF. In nucleotides, the CDR3 is TGCAGCGCCTCCTTCGAGGGAGGAGGTGAGCAGTTCTTC.

This clonotype was observed at least ten times. The rearrangement joins TRBV9 to TRBJ2-3; no clear D. Trimming shortened V by 4 bases and J by 0 bases, and 9 bases separated the two germline ends. The CDR3 has 14 amino acids. In germline, CDR1 is SGDLS, CDR2 YYNGEE. CDR3 region: CASSPATSTDTQYF. Here the CDR3 DNA reads TGTGCCAGCAGCCCTGCAACTAGCACAGATACGCAGTATTTT.

This clonotype has a handful of counts. CDR3 amino acids: CSVVPTQSSYNEQFF. The CDR3 DNA is TGCAGCGTTGTTCCAACCCAGAGCTCCTACAATGAGCAGTTCTTC. This chain connects TRBV29-1 to TRBJ2-1; D gene unclear. Germline V gene data show CDR1 as SQVTM and CDR2 as ANQGSEA. V dropped 4 bases and J dropped 0 bases, with 13 bases sitting between them. The CDR3 length is 15 residues.

The table lists this clonotype with a few counts. The chain links TRBV2 to TRBJ1-6; D is unresolved. Trimming removed 2 bases at V and 7 bases at J, with 12 bases between. Germline V lookup: CDR1 SNHLY, CDR2 FYNNEI. CDR3 length: 15 residues. CDR3 DNA sequence: TGTGCCAGCAGTGAAAGGCCCCGAGTCAATTCACCCCTCCACTTT. Protein product: CASSERPRVNSPLHF.

This clonotype was counted between two and nine times. This sequence joins TRBV5-5 and TRBJ1-1; D not certain. Germline lookup yields CDR1 SGHKS and CDR2 YYEKEE (reference sequence). The CDR3 sequence is 14 residues long. V lost 4 bases and J 0 bases, leaving 10 bases between the germline ends. For the CDR3, the DNA is TGTGCCAGCAGCCCTATAACAGTGAACACTGAAGCTTTCTTT. This gives the protein CASSPITVNTEAFF.

This clonotype was found many times. The V gene is TRBV7-2, the J gene TRBJ2-7, with a tentative D call TRBD2 (6 bases). The CDR3 has 15 amino acids. Germline lookup yields CDR1 SGHTA and CDR2 FQGNSA. Trimming left V 0 bases short and J 6 bases short, with 15 bases between. DNA for the CDR3: TGTGCCAGCAGCTTAGCGGAAACTAGCTTCTCCGAGCAGTACTTC. Its translation: CASSLAETSFSEQYF.

The chain joins TRBV4-3 to TRBJ2-7, with 9 bases identical to TRBD1. The germline CDR1 and CDR2 sequences are LGHNA and YSLEER. The V gene end was trimmed by 3 bases and the J gene end by 3 bases; junction bases not matched to a gene: 6. The CDR3 runs to 15 residues. The chain's CDR3 is CASSHTTGGSYEQYF. The CDR3 DNA follows: TGCGCCAGCAGCCATACGACAGGGGGAAGCTACGAGCAGTACTTC.

This chain joins TRBV18 and TRBJ1-1; tentative D call: TRBD1 (5 bases). There are 12 residues in the CDR3. V gave up 5 bases and J gave up 6 bases, with 10 bases separating them. Germline V gene lookup returns CDR1 KGHSH and CDR2 LQKENI. In DNA, the CDR3 is TGTGCCAGCTCATCTACGACAGCTGAAGCTTTCTTT. Its protein is CASSSTTAEAFF.

This chain joins TRBV20-1 and TRBJ2-4; unclear D gene. The V end lost 6 bases, the J end lost 5 bases, and 14 bases lay between the germline ends. The CDR3 is 13 amino acids. CDR1 is DFQATT and CDR2 is SNEGSKA in the germline V gene (reference sequence). In DNA form, the CDR3 reads TGCAGTGCCCGCTCCTGGACGGAAAACATTCAGTACTTC. Protein sequence: CSARSWTENIQYF.

This clonotype was found many times. V and J are TRBV9 and TRBJ2-7, with D unclear. CDR3 length: 15 amino acids. V was trimmed by 0 bases and J by 0 bases, leaving 10 bases between them. Germline CDR1 SGDLS, CDR2 YYNGEE. The CDR3 DNA reads as TGTGCCAGCAGCGTAGATACACTACCCTCCTACGAGCAGTACTTC. Translating it yields CASSVDTLPSYEQYF.